One and the same sample provided the 32 T cell receptor beta chains below, sequenced in a study of OX40 agonist ivuxolimab in advanced cancers. Using immunoSEQ multiplex PCR, the repertoire was profiled, and TCRdb retains in-frame clones only, with some absent. The sample includes 15,000 or so clones, over 60% of them seen just once. Sequences were derived from CD4+ or CD8+ T cells sorted from blood, sampled in a trial of the OX40 agonist ivuxolimab. These receptors were collected from an adult with an advanced solid tumor such as melanoma, head and neck, liver or kidney cancer.

The V and J genes are TRBV19 and TRBJ2-1; D call uncertain. Trimming removed 4 bases from V and 5 bases from J, with 9 bases in between. The CDR3 covers 13 residues. Germline V CDR1 and CDR2: LNHDA, SQIVND (reference sequence). The CDR3 loop reads CASSSDPDNEQFF. CDR3 nucleotides: TGTGCCAGTAGTAGCGACCCCGACAATGAGCAGTTCTTC.

The V gene is TRBV2, the J gene TRBJ2-3, with D possibly called TRBD1 or TRBD2 (5 bases each). From germline, CDR1 is SNHLY and CDR2 FYNNEI. The CDR3 length is 14 residues. Deletions cut 0 bases from V and 7 bases from J, with 11 bases between. The CDR3, as DNA: TGTGCCAGCAGTGAAGCTCTCAGGGAGAATACGCAGTATTTT. Its translation: CASSEALRENTQYF. Combining the CDR3 with reference TRBV2 and TRBJ2-3 gives the whole variable domain EPEVTQTPSHQVTQMGQEVILRCVPISNHLYFYWYRQILGQKVEFLVSFYNNEISEKSEIFDDQFSVERPDGSNFTLKIRSTKLEDSAMYFCASSEALRENTQYFGPGTRLTVL.

V gene TRBV27 combines with J gene TRBJ1-5; TRBD1 matches 8 bases. With 6 bases clipped from V and 6 bases from J, the junction kept 10 bases outside the gene matches. The germline gives CDR1 MNHEY, CDR2 SMNVEV (reference sequence). This CDR3 contains 15 residues. In nucleotides, the CDR3 is TGTGCCAGCAGCCCGGACAGGGTGGGAGGTCAGCCCCAGCATTTT. Translating gives CASSPDRVGGQPQHF.

The chain combines TRBV2 with TRBJ2-1, with D possibly TRBD2 on 5 matching bases. V shed 6 bases and J shed 5 bases, with 11 bases lying between them. The CDR3 sequence is 13 residues long. CDR1 SNHLY and CDR2 FYNNEI come from the germline V gene. CDR3 coding DNA: TGTGCCAGCAGCCGAACTAGGGACAATGAGCAGTTCTTC. Residues: CASSRTRDNEQFF.

The genes are TRBV14 and TRBJ2-5; 10 bases fit TRBD2. Germline V gives CDR1 SGHDN, CDR2 FVKESK. CDR3 size: 19 residues. J was trimmed by 5 bases and V by 2 bases; bases with no gene match: 17. CDR3: CASSQIGLAGEGFEETQYF. CDR3 nucleotides: TGTGCCAGCAGCCAAATCGGCCTAGCGGGAGAGGGTTTTGAGGAGACCCAGTACTTC.

The chain couples TRBV2 to TRBJ2-1; 9 bases are a match to TRBD1. The CDR3 covers 15 residues. Germline loops: CDR1 SNHLY, CDR2 FYNNEI. With 4 bases clipped from V and 2 bases from J, the junction kept 3 bases outside the gene matches. The CDR3 loop is CASSAGTGTYNEQFF. CDR3 sequence (DNA): TGTGCCAGCAGTGCCGGGACAGGGACCTACAATGAGCAGTTCTTC.

The chain couples TRBV23-1 to TRBJ2-1; 7 nucleotides line up with TRBD1. TRBV23-1 is an ORF, with its function uncertain. This CDR3 contains 18 residues. V dropped 0 bases and J dropped 4; count of bases not matched to a gene: 12. The CDR3 region is CASSQSVDQDRTYNEQFF. CDR3 bases: TGCGCCAGCAGTCAATCGGTGGACCAGGACAGGACGTACAATGAGCAGTTCTTC.

The chain combines TRBV7-9 with TRBJ1-2; D gene uncertain. This CDR3 is 14 amino acids long. The ends were cut back, 7 bases at V and 10 bases at J, with 22 bases in the middle. Germline CDR1 SEHNR, CDR2 FQNEAQ (reference sequence). The CDR3 DNA sequence: TGTGCCAGCAACCAGGCTAGTATATTCGGCGACTACACCTTC. Protein: CASNQASIFGDYTF.

V and J are TRBV19 and TRBJ1-1; a possible D gene is TRBD1 (5 bases). The V gene's germline CDR1 is LNHDA and CDR2 SQIVND (reference sequence). Trimming removed 3 bases from V and 5 bases from J, with 10 bases in between. This CDR3 region has 13 residues. The CDR3 DNA reads as TGTGCCAGTAGTATGGGGGTGATGACTGAAGCTTTCTTT. The encoded protein is CASSMGVMTEAFF.

The rearrangement joins TRBV7-3 to TRBJ2-5; 7 bases are a match to TRBD1. Germline CDR1 and CDR2: SGHTA and FQGTGA. The CDR3 sequence is 14 residues long. J lost 2 bases, V lost 2 bases, and 2 bases had no gene match. The CDR3 DNA is TGTGCCAGCAGCTTATTGGGACAGCAAGAGACCCAGTACTTC. It translates to CASSLLGQQETQYF.

The genes are TRBV9 and TRBJ2-3; tentative D call: TRBD1 (5 bases). The CDR3 runs 15 residues. Trimming took off 0 bases at V and 3 bases at J, with 11 bases between the two ends. CDR1 and CDR2 (germline): SGDLS, YYNGEE. The CDR3 DNA follows: TGTGCCAGCAGCGTAGCATTGGGGCGAACAGATACGCAGTATTTT. Translating it yields CASSVALGRTDTQYF.

J is TRBJ2-1 and V is TRBV9; a possible D gene is TRBD2 (6 bases). Germline CDR1 SGDLS, CDR2 YYNGEE. The CDR3 consists of 15 residues. The V end lost 2 bases, the J end lost 9 bases, and 18 bases lay between the germline ends. CDR3 protein: CASSVISGLGGEQFF. Written as DNA, the CDR3 is TGTGCCAGCAGCGTGATTAGCGGTTTGGGGGGTGAGCAGTTCTTC.

This clone was found once. The chain carries TRBV4-1 and TRBJ1-3, with 8 bases that match TRBD1. J was trimmed by 4 bases and V by 4 bases; bases with no gene match: 9. The germline gives CDR1 MGHRA, CDR2 YSYEKL. CDR3 length equals 16 residues. CDR3 in amino acids: CASSPRLGDRGNTIYF. The CDR3, as DNA: TGCGCCAGCAGCCCCCGTTTAGGGGACAGGGGAAACACCATATATTTT.

This chain links TRBV10-2 with TRBJ1-5, with D possibly being TRBD1 (5 bases). This CDR3 has 14 amino acids. The V gene's germline CDR1 is WSHSY and CDR2 SAAADI. The germline V and J ends were trimmed by 1 base and 4 bases, with 8 bases remaining between them. CDR3 in DNA: TGCGCCAGCAGTGAGTTTAAGGGGAATCAGCCCCAGCATTTT. Its translation is CASSEFKGNQPQHF.

V is TRBV7-2 and J is TRBJ2-2; TRBD2 is a possible D gene (5 bases). The CDR3 consists of 15 residues. In germline, CDR1 is SGHTA, CDR2 FQGNSA. V was trimmed by 0 bases and J by 7 bases, leaving 12 bases between them. CDR3 coding DNA: TGTGCCAGCAGCTTAGCCCCCTTAAGCGGCGGGGAGCTGTTTTTT. Its protein is CASSLAPLSGGELFF.

The chain employs TRBV4-1 and TRBJ2-5; D may be TRBD1 or TRBD2 (5 bases each). This CDR3 contains 15 residues. Trimming removed 1 base at V and 1 base at J, with 10 bases between. Per germline, CDR1 MGHRA and CDR2 YSYEKL. CDR3 loop: CASSQGRGFQETQYF. DNA of the CDR3: TGCGCCAGCAGCCAAGGTCGGGGCTTCCAAGAGACCCAGTACTTC.

The rearrangement joins TRBV27 to TRBJ2-1, with TRBD2 identical over 14 bases. Germline values: CDR1 MNHEY, CDR2 SMNVEV (reference sequence). CDR3 length: 15 amino acids. The junction had 4 bases not matched to a gene; V was cut back by 5 bases and J by 7 bases. The CDR3 DNA sequence: TGTGCCAGCAGTCTGGGACTAGCGGGAGTGAATGAGCAGTTCTTC. Translated: CASSLGLAGVNEQFF.

The chain employs TRBV19 and TRBJ2-1; 9 bases are shared with TRBD1. Germline V gene lookup returns CDR1 LNHDA and CDR2 SQIVND (reference sequence). V trimming: 8 bases; J trimming: 7 bases; junction bases outside the gene matches: 3. The CDR3 loop spans 12 amino acids. The chain's CDR3 is CASSGTGNEQFF. CDR3 DNA sequence: TGTGCCAGTTCCGGGACAGGGAATGAGCAGTTCTTC.

V and J are TRBV18 and TRBJ2-1, with 8 bases that match TRBD1. Unmatched junction bases numbered 6, after V lost 5 bases and J lost 0 bases. Germline V gives CDR1 KGHSH, CDR2 LQKENI. This CDR3 contains 16 residues. The CDR3 DNA is TGTGCCAGCTCAGACACAGGGGGTTTCTCCTACAATGAGCAGTTCTTC. Residues: CASSDTGGFSYNEQFF.

The chain carries TRBV12-5 and TRBJ1-4; D might be TRBD1 (5 bases). CDR3 length: 14 amino acids. The V end lost 3 bases, the J end lost 7 bases, and 12 bases lay between the germline ends. Germline CDR1 and CDR2: LGHNT and FRNRAP. CDR3 bases: TGTGCTAGTGGTTTAGAGGAGGGGATTGAAAAACTGTTTTTT. Protein product: CASGLEEGIEKLFF.

The rearrangement links TRBV9 to TRBJ1-2; 9 bases match TRBD1. V was clipped by 3 bases and J by 3 bases; unmatched bases: 15. This CDR3 contains 18 residues. The germline gives CDR1 SGDLS, CDR2 YYNGEE. The CDR3 sequence is CASSGRGDRESSYYGYTF. The CDR3 DNA sequence: TGTGCCAGCAGCGGTAGGGGGGACAGGGAATCATCCTACTATGGCTACACCTTC.

V and J are TRBV27 and TRBJ1-1, with unresolved D. CDR1 and CDR2 (germline): MNHEY, SMNVEV (reference sequence). The CDR3 extends over 15 amino acids. The ends were cut back, 5 bases at V and 0 bases at J, with 13 bases in the middle. The CDR3 DNA follows: TGTGCCAGCAGTATGAACAGAAAGATGAACACTGAAGCTTTCTTT. Its translation: CASSMNRKMNTEAFF.

The chain couples TRBV7-9 to TRBJ1-1; D is uncertain. V gave up 1 base and J gave up 3 bases, with 18 bases separating them. Germline lookup yields CDR1 SEHNR and CDR2 FQNEAQ (reference sequence). The CDR3 length is 17 residues. CDR3 sequence (DNA): TGTGCCAGCAGCTTAGTTGGAGGTCCGGCCTTGGACACTGAAGCTTTCTTT. Translating it yields CASSLVGGPALDTEAFF.

This chain links TRBV6-6 with TRBJ2-1; 10 bases map to TRBD1. The J segment lost 7 bases and the V segment lost 5 bases, leaving 8 bases of the junction unmatched. The CDR3 contains 15 residues. Germline V gives CDR1 MNHNY, CDR2 SVGAGI (reference sequence). This chain's CDR3 is CASSRAGTGDNEQFF. DNA of the CDR3: TGTGCCAGCAGTCGCGCCGGGACAGGGGATAATGAGCAGTTCTTC.

The V and J genes are TRBV27 and TRBJ1-5; 7 bases fit TRBD1. After removal of 4 bases from V and 1 base from J, the junction contained 7 bases not matched to a gene. Germline-derived CDR1 and CDR2 are MNHEY and SMNVEV (reference sequence). The CDR3 has 16 residues. As DNA, the CDR3 is TGTGCCAGCAGTTACGCAGGGGGGATGAGCAATCAGCCCCAGCATTTT. This gives the protein CASSYAGGMSNQPQHF.

J is TRBJ2-1 and V is TRBV4-1, with D maybe TRBD1 (5 bases). There are 14 residues in the CDR3. CDR1 and CDR2 (germline): MGHRA, YSYEKL. V lost 0 bases and J lost 3, with 6 bases in between. CDR3 region: CASSQDQGYNEQFF. The CDR3 DNA is TGCGCCAGCAGCCAAGACCAGGGCTACAATGAGCAGTTCTTC.

This clone was seen only once. V usage is TRBV28 and J usage is TRBJ2-7; D unclear. The CDR3 is made up of 10 amino acids. Germline-derived CDR1 and CDR2 are MDHEN and SYDVKM. V lost 5 bases and J lost 3, with 2 bases in between. The CDR3 protein is CASSDYEQYF. CDR3 coding DNA: TGTGCCAGCAGTGACTACGAGCAGTACTTC.

The chain uses TRBV19 and TRBJ2-2, with D unclear. CDR1 is LNHDA and CDR2 is SQIVND in the germline V gene (reference sequence). V was shortened by 7 bases and J by 0 bases, with 15 bases between the two germline ends. The CDR3 spans 16 residues. The CDR3 DNA follows: TGTGCCAGTAACGACCCTAGGATATCGAACACCGGGGAGCTGTTTTTT. As protein: CASNDPRISNTGELFF.

The V call is TRBV15, the J call TRBJ2-1; D remains unclear. V was pared by 6 bases and J by 1 base, with 16 bases between. The CDR3 sequence is 16 residues long. Germline CDR1 reads LNHNV; CDR2 reads YYDKDF (reference sequence). The CDR3 bases are TGTGCCACCAGTACAATCGAGCGTACATCCTACAATGAGCAGTTCTTC. Its translation: CATSTIERTSYNEQFF. Full variable domain (missing parts from reference TRBV15 and TRBJ2-1): DAMVIQNPRYQVTQFGKPVTLSCSQTLNHNVMYWYQQKSSQAPKLLFHYYDKDFNNEADTPDNFQSRRPNTSFCFLDIRSPGLGDTAMYLCATSTIERTSYNEQFFGPGTRLTVL.

V is TRBV9 and J is TRBJ2-2; 7 bases agree with TRBD2. The CDR3 covers 15 residues. Losses at the gene ends were 3 bases for V and 6 bases for J; bases not matched to a gene: 8. Per the germline V gene, CDR1 is SGDLS and CDR2 is YYNGEE. CDR3 sequence reads: CASSGRTSGAGELFF. The CDR3 region has the DNA TGTGCCAGCAGCGGGCGGACGAGCGGGGCCGGGGAGCTGTTTTTT. Full variable domain (missing parts from reference TRBV9 and TRBJ2-2): DSGVTQTPKHLITATGQRVTLRCSPRSGDLSVYWYQQSLDQGLQFLIQYYNGEERAKGNILERFSAQQFPDLHSELNLSSLELGDSALYFCASSGRTSGAGELFFGEGSRLTVL.

The chain employs TRBV2 and TRBJ2-7, with D hard to call. Looked up from germline, CDR1 is SNHLY and CDR2 is FYNNEI. Trimming removed 6 bases at V and 3 bases at J, with 6 bases between. The CDR3 is made up of 11 amino acids. Here the CDR3 reads CASRILYEQYF. In DNA, the CDR3 is TGTGCCAGCAGAATCCTCTACGAGCAGTACTTC.

The CDR3 sequence is CASSLQGRSTDTQYF. CDR3 DNA: TGTGCCAGCAGTCTTCAGGGAAGGAGCACAGATACGCAGTATTTT. The chain is built from TRBV28 and TRBJ2-3, with a possible D match to TRBD1 (5 bases). The CDR3 has 15 amino acids. Germline loops: CDR1 MDHEN, CDR2 SYDVKM. Trimming shortened V by 5 bases and J by 0 bases, and 12 bases separated the two germline ends.